This T cell receptor beta chain was recovered during a study of T-cell reconstitution after alpha-beta-depleted transplantation in children. Unique molecular identifiers tagged the TCRbeta library. One entry per CDR3 protein, called by TCRdb with MiXCR from the PCR reads. The sample shows about 19,000 distinct CDR3 sequences, 13% of them seen only once. This clonotype was seen only a few times. Its antigen is as yet unknown. The study's findings and limits: Surviving recipient T cells and thymic progenitors underlay high day-60 TCRbeta diversity in some patients. As was reported, about two months after transplant, alpha-beta T cells came from several hundred expanded graft clones. Counts and diversity of T cells one year after transplant came mostly from newly produced T cells.

The J segment lost 0 bases and the V segment lost 5 bases, leaving 0 bases of the junction unmatched. CDR3 size: 14 residues. The germline CDR1 and CDR2 sequences are SGHTA and FQGTGA. J is TRBJ2-1 and V is TRBV7-3; 8 bases match TRBD2. This sequence was found in a female patient aged 2-9 years who had a stem cell transplant for congenital amegakaryocytic thrombocytopenia, so the T cells may come from the graft donor. The source material was PBMCs, mostly from graft donor cells, sampled 60 days after TCRalphabeta/CD19-depleted stem cell transplant. As DNA, the CDR3 is TGTGCCAGCAGCGCGGGAGGCTCCTACAATGAGCAGTTCTTC. The encoded protein is CASSAGGSYNEQFF.